This paragraph reports one T cell receptor beta chain. Its matching antigen is unknown. The record originates from a study of shared clonotypes between healthy human individuals. Study results and caveats: What naive subsets generally showed was a larger estimated richness than memory subsets showed.

Execution of the assay was at deep level. An approximately 220 ng quantity of DNA, roughly 30,000 T cell genomes, went into the sorted-subset replicate PCRs. Produced via immunoSEQ multiplex PCR; TCRdb's table is partial and in-frame only. Seen here are about 2.1 million clones, 85% to 95% observed once, and the top ten hold over 1.5%. Germline loops: CDR1 SGHVS, CDR2 FNYEAQ. The CDR3 runs 16 residues. V gave up 5 bases and J gave up 4 bases, with 19 bases separating them. Naive CD8 cells lacked CD45RO, underwent positive selection for CCR7 and left out terminally differentiated effector memory CD45RA+ cells.

The V call is TRBV7-6, the J call TRBJ2-3, with a possible D match to TRBD1 (8 bases). The sample taken for sequencing was naive CD8+ T cells from PBMCs. The clonotype was recovered from a man in his late teens or twenties in good health. Some clones in this sample may be carry-over from other donors' samples. The CDR3 coding sequence is TGTGCCAGCAGCGCCTACAGGGGGGGAGAGGCAGATACGCAGTATTTT. Translation: CASSAYRGGEADTQYF. Full variable domain (rest looked up from reference TRBV7-6 and TRBJ2-3): GAGVSQSPRYKVTKRGQDVALRCDPISGHVSLYWYRQALGQGPEFLTYFNYEAQQDKSGLPNDRFSAERPEGSISTLTIQRTEQRDSAMYRCASSAYRGGEADTQYFGPGTRLTVL.